This TCR beta chain originates from a study of OX40 agonist ivuxolimab in advanced cancers. Only in-frame clones appear in the TCRdb table, and some are missing; sequencing was by immunoSEQ multiplex PCR. The sample records around 92,000 clones, approximately 94% being singletons. The TCR was taken from an adult with an advanced solid tumor such as melanoma, head and neck, liver or kidney cancer. Specimen: CD4+ or CD8+ T cells sorted from blood, collected in a trial of the OX40 agonist ivuxolimab.

The CDR3 loop reads CASGYGQGTETQYF. CDR3 DNA sequence: TGTGCCAGCGGCTACGGACAGGGAACGGAGACCCAGTACTTC. This chain connects TRBV7-9 to TRBJ2-5; TRBD1 agrees at 8 bases. CDR1 and CDR2 from the germline V gene are SEHNR and FQNEAQ (reference sequence). Trimming removed 8 bases from V and 5 bases from J; junction bases left unmatched: 10. The CDR3 consists of 14 residues.